The sequence of this T cell receptor (beta chain) was determined in a study of OX40 agonist ivuxolimab in advanced cancers. Study details: At doses from 0.01 to 10 mg/kg, patients were given intravenous ivuxolimab every 2 weeks. Three patients showed partial responses: one hepatocellular carcinoma and two cutaneous melanoma cases.

Assay: immunoSEQ multiplex PCR; the TCRdb copy retains only in-frame clones and omits some. The repertoire consists of approximately 73,000 clones, with about nine tenths occurring once and the leading ten covering roughly 3%. The trim removed 8 bases at V and 5 bases at J, leaving 6 bases unmatched. The CDR3 is 14 residues long. The germline V gene encodes CDR1 MNHNS and CDR2 SASEGT. This clone appeared a single time. Samples were taken at baseline and on day 1 of cycles 4 and 7. The sample consisted of CD4+ or CD8+ T cells sorted from blood, taken in a trial of the OX40 agonist ivuxolimab. The sequence was obtained from an adult with an advanced solid tumor such as melanoma, head and neck, liver or kidney cancer. The chain is built from TRBV6-1 and TRBJ2-2; TRBD2 matches 9 bases. CDR3 sequence (DNA): TGTGCCAGCCGGCGGGAGGGCGTGACCGGGGAGCTGTTTTTT. Protein: CASRREGVTGELFF.